A single sample is the source of the 12 T cell receptor beta chains below, sequenced in a study of Ad26.COV2.S vaccination and SARS-CoV-2 variants. Treatment of the sample: around 19 received Ad26.COV2.S at low or high dose, single or two shots; 5 received placebo; per-sample allocation not given. Samples were taken on day 63 after the first vaccine or placebo injection. Sequenced by immunoSEQ multiplex PCR; TCRdb stores in-frame clones only, minus some. The table shows approximately 480,000 clones, with around 85% occurring only once. The sequencing used peripheral blood, collected in a trial of Ad26.COV2.S vaccine versus placebo. These receptors were collected from a person aged 18 to 59 who received the Ad26.COV2.S COVID-19 vaccine or a placebo.

The CDR3 sequence: CASSLGAGRAGELFF. In DNA form, the CDR3 reads TGTGCCAGCAGCTTAGGGGCGGGGAGAGCCGGGGAGCTGTTTTTT. The chain links TRBV7-8 to TRBJ2-2, with a weak D call TRBD2 (6 bases). CDR3 length: 15 residues. V gave up 1 base and J gave up 6 bases, with 12 bases separating them. Germline V gene lookup returns CDR1 SGHVS and CDR2 FQNEAQ.

The chain combines TRBV4-2 with TRBJ2-7; possibly TRBD2 for D (5 bases). V was shortened by 3 bases and J by 2 bases, with 8 bases between the two germline ends. Germline V gives CDR1 LGHNA, CDR2 YNFKEQ. The CDR3 is made up of 13 amino acids. The CDR3 is CASSQGDAYEQYF. The CDR3 DNA follows: TGTGCCAGCAGCCAGGGAGACGCCTACGAGCAGTACTTC.

The chain uses TRBV7-2 and TRBJ1-3; D is unclear. V was pared by 5 bases and J by 3 bases, with 17 bases between. Germline V gene data show CDR1 as SGHTA and CDR2 as FQGNSA. The CDR3 runs 16 residues. CDR3 bases: TGTGCCAGCAGCCCTATTTGGGCAGGAGGTGGAAACACCATATATTTT. Encoded protein: CASSPIWAGGGNTIYF. Full variable domain (remainder filled in from reference TRBV7-2 and TRBJ1-3): GAGVSQSPSNKVTEKGKDVELRCDPISGHTALYWYRQSLGQGLEFLIYFQGNSAPDKSGLPSDRFSAERTGGSVSTLTIQRTQQEDSAVYLCASSPIWAGGGNTIYFGEGSWLTVV.

This clone was observed a handful of times. The chain has TRBV4-2 and TRBJ1-6, with a possible D match to TRBD1 (5 bases). The CDR3 sequence is 17 residues long. Per the germline V gene, CDR1 is LGHNA and CDR2 is YNFKEQ. The germline V and J ends were trimmed by 1 base and 8 bases, with 18 bases remaining between them. The CDR3: CASSQVGGTLLDSPLHF. CDR3 bases: TGTGCCAGCAGCCAAGTCGGAGGGACCCTCTTGGATTCACCCCTCCACTTT.

J is TRBJ1-2 and V is TRBV24-1, with 9 bases identical to TRBD1. The V segment lost 2 bases and the J segment 4 bases; nucleotides outside the gene matches: 10. Germline values: CDR1 KGHDR, CDR2 SFDVKD. This CDR3 comprises 17 residues. The CDR3 DNA sequence: TGTGCCACCAGTGATTCCTCCCTGGGACAGGGTGGCTATGGCTACACCTTC. This sequence encodes CATSDSSLGQGGYGYTF.

This chain uses TRBV4-2 with TRBJ2-7; 8 bases line up with TRBD2. Unmatched junction bases numbered 11, after V lost 1 base and J lost 3 bases. The germline V gene has CDR1 LGHNA and CDR2 YNFKEQ. The CDR3 is 17 residues long. CDR3: CASSQVASGRRNYEQYF. DNA for the CDR3: TGTGCCAGCAGCCAAGTGGCTAGCGGGCGCCGAAACTACGAGCAGTACTTC.

The V gene is TRBV30, the J gene TRBJ2-7, with TRBD1 matching over 9 bases. The J segment lost 4 bases and the V segment lost 1 base, leaving 8 bases of the junction unmatched. CDR1 GTSNPN and CDR2 SVGIG come from the germline V gene (reference sequence). The CDR3 sequence is 15 residues long. The CDR3 sequence is CAWSGTGTGQYEQYF. The CDR3 DNA sequence: TGTGCCTGGAGTGGTACCGGGACAGGGCAGTACGAGCAGTACTTC.

V gene TRBV28 combines with J gene TRBJ1-4; the D is unclear. The germline V gene encodes CDR1 MDHEN and CDR2 SYDVKM. V was trimmed by 5 bases and J by 2 bases, leaving 12 bases between them. The CDR3 totals 15 residues. The CDR3 loop reads CASSTWESTNEKLFF. CDR3 coding DNA: TGTGCCAGCAGTACCTGGGAGTCGACTAATGAAAAACTGTTTTTT.

This clone was seen more than once but under ten times. The chain joins TRBV30 to TRBJ2-7, with a tentative D call TRBD1 (6 bases). The germline V and J ends were trimmed by 7 bases and 5 bases, with 12 bases remaining between them. The V gene's germline CDR1 is GTSNPN and CDR2 SVGIG (reference sequence). This CDR3 is built from 11 residues. The CDR3 region is CASRDIDEQYF. The CDR3 DNA reads TGTGCCTCCCGGGACATAGACGAGCAGTACTTC.

This rearrangement joins TRBV30 to TRBJ2-2; D not certain. Looked up from germline, CDR1 is GTSNPN and CDR2 is SVGIG (reference sequence). CDR3 length: 13 amino acids. Between the trimmed V and J ends, which lost 2 bases and 7 bases, there was a span of 11 bases. The chain's CDR3 is CAWSLSSVGELFF. The DNA of the CDR3 is TGTGCCTGGAGTCTGTCGAGTGTCGGGGAGCTGTTTTTT.

The chain uses TRBV2 and TRBJ2-3, with D possibly being TRBD1 (5 bases). The V gene's germline CDR1 is SNHLY and CDR2 FYNNEI. CDR3 size: 12 residues. V was clipped by 11 bases and J by 1 base, with 10 bases between them. The chain's CDR3 is CAGALGTDTQYF. The CDR3 DNA follows: TGTGCCGGGGCCTTAGGCACAGATACGCAGTATTTT.

This CDR3 reads CASSRPLNEQFF. The CDR3 bases are TGTGCCAGCAGCCGACCCTTGAATGAGCAGTTCTTC. The gene calls are TRBV6-2 or TRBV6-3 and TRBJ2-1; no firm D call. From germline, CDR1 is MNHEY and CDR2 SVGEGT. The CDR3 contains 12 residues. The V gene lost 6 bases and the J gene lost 7 bases, with 10 bases spanning the gap.